The TCR beta chain described here comes from a study of T-cell reconstitution after alpha-beta-depleted transplantation in children. Study results and caveats: T-cell numbers and diversity one year post-transplant derived largely from freshly generated T cells. Surviving recipient T cells and thymic progenitors produced the high day-60 TCRbeta diversity seen in some patients. Reportedly, only several hundred clones from non-depleted graft cells drove alpha-beta T-cell counts at about two months.

This clonotype was found many times. What it binds is not known. Unique molecular identifiers were incorporated when the TCRbeta library was constructed. TCRdb passed the PCR reads through MiXCR, listing each CDR3 protein once. The repertoire holds approximately 800,000 distinct CDR3 sequences, 16% seen once, with approximately 5% in the top ten. This CDR3 is 14 amino acids long. V lost 8 bases to trimming and J lost 4 bases; unmatched junction nucleotides: 6. The gene calls are TRBV12-3 or TRBV12-4 and TRBJ2-1; 9 nucleotides align to TRBD1. The TCR comes from a male patient between 5 and 17 years old who had a stem cell transplant for acute lymphoblastic leukemia, so the T cells may come from the graft donor. Source: PBMCs, mostly from graft donor cells, taken 360 days after TCRalphabeta/CD19-depleted stem cell transplant. The CDR3 region is CASPNRGPYNEQFF. CDR3 sequence (DNA): TGTGCCAGCCCAAACAGGGGGCCGTACAATGAGCAGTTCTTC.